The rows below give T cell receptor beta chains drawn from one sample of a study of CDR3 diversity in severe acne. TCRdb reprocessed the PCR reads with MiXCR, giving one entry per CDR3 protein. The sample lists about 90,000 distinct CDR3 sequences, 45% to 50% occurring once. The sequenced sample consisted of blood. Receptors were obtained from a male donor with severe acne vulgaris. Both conserved end residues are trimmed from each CDR3. The order of the fields is J gene, V gene, D gene, CDR3 protein. A D gene is named only where the DNA matches it firmly.

TRBJ2-3 | TRBV20-1 | TRBD2 | SARLAGATGTQY
TRBJ2-5 | TRBV19 | - | ASSIGGGWLETQY
TRBJ1-5 | TRBV19 | - | ASSIGSQVGNQPQH
TRBJ2-1 | TRBV6-2/TRBV6-3 | TRBD2 | ATLIAGGTWEQF
TRBJ2-7 | TRBV29-1 | TRBD1 | SGATGTYEQY
TRBJ2-3 | TRBV6-5 | TRBD1 | ASSYSIPRQGFTDTQY
TRBJ1-6 | TRBV5-6 | - | AQQNRDPSPLH
TRBJ2-1 | TRBV6-5 | TRBD1 | ASSPHRGTWNEQF
TRBJ1-1 | TRBV29-1 | - | SVGGAVTEAF
TRBJ2-1 | TRBV10-3 | TRBD2 | AITLAGGYNEQF
TRBJ2-3 | TRBV20-1 | - | STLLGASTDTQY
TRBJ1-3 | TRBV4-1 | - | ASSQIGRASSGNTIY
TRBJ1-4 | TRBV4-2 | TRBD1 | ASSQGTGTTNEKLF
TRBJ2-5 | TRBV7-9 | TRBD1 | ASTDRGHETQY
TRBJ2-1 | TRBV5-5 | TRBD1 | ASSGGTGGGSEQF
TRBJ2-7 | TRBV20-1 | TRBD1 | SAHDRGAGEQY
TRBJ2-1 | TRBV20-1 | TRBD2 | SARLAGAYNEQF